What follows is one T cell receptor beta chain and its context. Its antigen is unknown. The record originates from a study of T cell responses to AZD1222 COVID-19 vaccine. Study-level findings and limits: Mapped onto spike, vaccine-associated CD4 TCRs spanned it and were dominant at 160-218 and 743-854. Donors were largely white British and mainly female; clonal diversity was possibly underestimated.

The protocol was immunoSEQ multiplex PCR, while the TCRdb copy is restricted to in-frame clones and leaves out a portion. The sample shows 110,000 or so clones, approximately 89% of them seen only once. CDR3 length: 15 residues. Germline-derived CDR1 and CDR2 are SGHTA and FQGNSA. The junction had 11 bases not matched to a gene; V was cut back by 5 bases and J by 7 bases. The sample consisted of peripheral blood, taken 28 days after the second AZD1222 dose. The V and J genes are TRBV7-2 and TRBJ1-2, with 9 bases lining up with TRBD1. The sequence came from an adult who received the AZD1222 COVID-19 vaccine. In DNA, the CDR3 is TGTGCCAGCAGCGCAACGGGACAGGGAAAGACTGGCTACACCTTC. Amino acid sequence: CASSATGQGKTGYTF. Full variable domain (rest looked up from reference TRBV7-2 and TRBJ1-2): GAGVSQSPSNKVTEKGKDVELRCDPISGHTALYWYRQSLGQGLEFLIYFQGNSAPDKSGLPSDRFSAERTGGSVSTLTIQRTQQEDSAVYLCASSATGQGKTGYTFGSGTRLTVV.